The 14 T cell receptor beta chains below were found in one sample sequenced in a study of blood T cell repertoires in COVID-19. The data were produced by immunoSEQ multiplex PCR, yet TCRdb's version contains in-frame clones alone and is incomplete. The table has about 460,000 clones, about 85% seen once; the top ten hold 6.5% to 9.5%. The source material was PBMCs or T cells enriched from blood (not recorded which). These receptors were collected from a woman aged 55-75 years who had recovered from COVID-19.

This clone was counted a few times. The chain carries TRBV6-1 and TRBJ2-1, with 8 bases aligning to TRBD1. Germline CDR1 and CDR2: MNHNS and SASEGT. This CDR3 is built from 15 residues. The V gene end was trimmed by 3 bases and the J gene end by 3 bases; junction bases not matched to a gene: 4. In nucleotides, the CDR3 is TGTGCCAGCAGTGAGCAGGGGGCCAGCTACAATGAGCAGTTCTTC. As protein: CASSEQGASYNEQFF.

The chain has TRBV5-1 and TRBJ1-3, with D possibly TRBD1 on 5 matching bases. V dropped 0 bases and J dropped 2 bases, with 9 bases sitting between them. This CDR3 spans 15 amino acids. Germline lookup yields CDR1 SGHRS and CDR2 YFSETQ. Here the CDR3 DNA reads TGCGCCAGCAGCTTGGACGGAGGGGCTGGAAACACCATATATTTT. This translates into CASSLDGGAGNTIYF.

V usage is TRBV5-4 and J usage is TRBJ2-7, with 9 bases fitting TRBD2. Per germline, CDR1 SGHNT and CDR2 YYREEE (reference sequence). The CDR3 contains 17 residues. Trimming took 0 bases from V and 6 from J; bases not matched to a gene: 13. CDR3 sequence reads: CASSLVSGGLSPCEQYV. For the CDR3, the DNA is TGTGCCAGCAGCTTGGTTAGCGGGGGCCTCTCCCCTTGCGAGCAGTACGTC.

This clone occurred a few times. The chain employs TRBV5-8 and TRBJ2-1, with 8 bases fitting TRBD1. The CDR3 is 16 residues long. The germline V gene encodes CDR1 SGHTS and CDR2 YDEGEE. The V gene end was trimmed by 4 bases and the J gene end by 2 bases; junction bases not matched to a gene: 8. CDR3 in DNA: TGTGCCAGCAGCGAGCAGACAGGGGCGGCCTACAATGAGCAGTTCTTC. This sequence encodes CASSEQTGAAYNEQFF.

The chain joins TRBV27 to TRBJ1-4; D perhaps matches TRBD1 (5 bases). V was cut by 2 bases and J by 1 base, with 11 bases left in between. The germline gives CDR1 MNHEY, CDR2 SMNVEV (reference sequence). The CDR3 is 16 amino acids. The CDR3 sequence is CASSLTSRETNEKLFF. CDR3 nucleotides: TGTGCCAGCAGTTTAACTTCCAGGGAAACTAATGAAAAACTGTTTTTT.

J is TRBJ2-1 and V is TRBV7-9; possibly TRBD1 for D (6 bases). Looked up from germline, CDR1 is SEHNR and CDR2 is FQNEAQ (reference sequence). The CDR3 extends over 15 amino acids. The ends were cut back, 7 bases at V and 1 base at J, with 14 bases in the middle. CDR3 sequence (DNA): TGTGCCAGCACCAGGGGCGGTCCTTCCTACAATGAGCAGTTCTTC. It translates to CASTRGGPSYNEQFF.

The rearrangement uses TRBV6-5 and TRBJ1-2, with 7 nucleotides matching TRBD1. The CDR3 spans 15 residues. Germline CDR1 is MNHEY and CDR2 is SVGAGI. Trimming at V came to 2 bases and at J to 4 bases, leaving 7 bases not matched to a gene. CDR3 amino acids: CASSYGGGKSYGYTF. For the CDR3, the DNA is TGTGCCAGCAGTTACGGAGGGGGCAAGAGCTATGGCTACACCTTC.

Remarks on this clone: Compared with germline, one end of the junction differs, possibly owing to a read error. J is TRBJ1-1 and V is TRBV11-2, with 7 bases aligning to TRBD1. CDR1 SGHAT and CDR2 FQNNGV come from the germline V gene. The CDR3 sequence is 15 residues long. The CDR3 here is CASSLEGAANTEAFF. The CDR3 coding sequence is TGTGCCAGCAGCCTAGAGGGGGCCGCTAACACTGAAGCTTTCTTT.

The chain has TRBV4-1 and TRBJ2-5; the D is unclear. This CDR3 is 16 amino acids long. Germline CDR1 MGHRA, CDR2 YSYEKL. V shed 3 bases and J shed 4 bases, with 18 bases lying between them. The CDR3 region is CASSHPADTASETQYF. The CDR3 DNA follows: TGCGCCAGCAGCCACCCTGCCGACACGGCATCAGAGACCCAGTACTTC.

The chain is built from TRBV3-1 (or the pseudogene TRBV3-2) and TRBJ2-2; D is possibly TRBD1 (6 bases). Germline CDR1 and CDR2: LGHDT and YNNKEL (reference sequence). The CDR3 length is 14 residues. The V end lost 5 bases, the J end lost 5 bases, and 12 bases lay between the germline ends. This CDR3 is CASSSSRGTGELFF. CDR3 coding DNA: TGTGCCAGCAGCAGTAGCAGGGGAACCGGGGAGCTGTTTTTT.

This chain joins TRBV18 and TRBJ2-1; D perhaps matches TRBD1 (7 bases). The V gene lost 3 bases and the J gene lost 5 bases, with 11 bases spanning the gap. The CDR3 runs to 14 residues. The germline gives CDR1 KGHSH, CDR2 LQKENI. The DNA for the CDR3 is TGTGCCAGCTCACCCAGGGGGGTCGACAATGAGCAGTTCTTC. Its protein product is CASSPRGVDNEQFF. The variable domain in full, completed from reference TRBV18 and TRBJ2-1, reads NAGVMQNPRHLVRRRGQEARLRCSPMKGHSHVYWYRQLPEEGLKFMVYLQKENIIDESGMPKERFSAEFPKEGPSILRIQQVVRGDSAAYFCASSPRGVDNEQFFGPGTRLTVL.

V is TRBV3-1 (or the pseudogene TRBV3-2) and J is TRBJ1-6; D possibly corresponds to TRBD1 (6 bases). Trimming took off 0 bases at V and 14 bases at J, with 14 bases between the two ends. Looked up from germline, CDR1 is LGHDT and CDR2 is YNNKEL (reference sequence). This CDR3 region has 14 residues. The CDR3 DNA is TGTGCCAGCAGCCAAGAGGGAATTGGGACAACCCTCCACTTT. Translation: CASSQEGIGTTLHF.

This clone was observed once. The chain joins TRBV4-1 to TRBJ2-2, with 13 positions matching TRBD2. Losses at the gene ends were 0 bases for V and 5 bases for J; bases not matched to a gene: 0. Germline CDR1 reads MGHRA; CDR2 reads YSYEKL. CDR3 length: 16 residues. CDR3 protein: CASSQETSGGTGELFF. In DNA, the CDR3 is TGCGCCAGCAGCCAAGAGACTAGCGGGGGGACCGGGGAGCTGTTTTTT.

This chain connects TRBV2 to TRBJ1-1; D gene ambiguous. CDR1 and CDR2 (germline): SNHLY, FYNNEI. CDR3 length: 15 residues. V lost 2 bases and J 1 base, leaving 11 bases between the germline ends. CDR3 in amino acids: CASSELSVPNTEAFF. CDR3 DNA: TGTGCCAGCAGTGAACTTTCCGTCCCGAACACTGAAGCTTTCTTT.